This entry concerns a single T cell receptor (beta chain). It lacks a known antigen. Within one base of it there is no much larger clone, and no base qualities were kept. The collaborating institutions used their own protocols to collect whole blood in K2EDTA tubes. For TCRbeta analysis, collaborator samples were shipped as frozen whole blood, as isolated PBMCs, or as DNA extracted from either sample type. The sample comes from a study of blood T cell repertoires in COVID-19 (dated by TCRdb to 2018 to 2020). Regarding the research as a whole: Samples from collaborators originated in the United States, Italy and Spain and spanned both the acute and convalescent phases of COVID-19. The repertoires were released in a freely available public database intended as a resource for research on the immune response to SARS-CoV-2. HLA class I and class II types, where available, came from metadata supplied by the sample provider rather than from assay-based typing. A de-identified subject ID, COVID-19 status, age in years and sex were almost always included in the sample metadata. Samples were obtained from the ongoing ImmuneRACE study (first 160 participants) and from over 1,000 subjects provided by 6 global collaborators. Deeply sampled blood TCRbeta repertoires from subjects exposed to, actively infected with, or recovered from COVID-19 were included in the dataset. The material from the prospective study consisted of cDNA or gDNA derived from T cells, B-cell-depleted T cells, or PBMCs.

Trimming removed 1 base from V and 4 bases from J; the gene matches leave 10 bases unexplained. From its cysteine to its phenylalanine, the CDR3 spans 18 amino acids. The retained sequence is limited to the CDR3, 54 bases, with the frame set at the first base. CDR1 and CDR2, per the germline V gene, are SGHAT and FQNNGV. Study-wide conclusions, independent of this receptor: The amount of clinical and demographic metadata varied by source and participant and was provided uncurated.

TCRbeta CDR3 regions were amplified from genomic DNA using the immunoSEQ Assay, a bias-controlled multiplex PCR. From the authors' description of their analysis: The number of nucleated cells in each sample was estimated from the amplification of reference gene primers within the assay. To quantify the absolute abundance of each unique TCRbeta CDR3 rearrangement, sequence reads were collapsed and filtered. For each sample, productive Simpson clonality was calculated as the square root of Simpson's diversity index over productive rearrangements. This is the immuneACCESS table as TCRdb keeps it, with only in-frame sequences that have V and J called. A part of the clones is gone; compared with another copy, unresolved V genes explain less than half, and the rest is unexplained. V and J calls and clone size are copied from that table; D and trimming were computed from the DNA. The table for this sample lists about 200,000 clones; approximately 91% of them were counted only once. Under 2% of the sample is in the top ten clones.

The V and J segments used are TRBV11-2 and TRBJ2-3; TRBD2 matches 11 bases in the middle. The sequence came from a man aged 18 to 29 with active or convalescent COVID-19. The sample was peripheral blood. The sequenced DNA: TGTGCCAGCAGCTTAGTGGGGGCTAGCGGGGGGCCCGCAGATACGCAGTATTTT. This yields the protein CASSLVGASGGPADTQYF. With the rest looked up from the reference TRBV11-2 and TRBJ2-3 genes rather than sequenced, the full variable domain is EAGVAQSPRYKIIEKRQSVAFWCNPISGHATLYWYQQILGQGPKLLIQFQNNGVVDDSQLPKDRFSAERLKGVDSTLKIQPAKLEDSAVYLCASSLVGASGGPADTQYFGPGTRLTVL.